Sequencing of this T cell receptor beta chain was carried out in a study of blood T cell repertoires in COVID-19. Study-wide context: Sample material is recorded as cDNA or gDNA derived from T cells, B-cell-depleted T cells, or PBMCs.

In Seattle, patients joined the study during active infection and were tracked longitudinally. TCRdb's copy holds only in-frame clones and misses some; the assay was immunoSEQ multiplex PCR. The sample holds roughly 380,000 clones, about 89% seen once. The germline CDR1 and CDR2 sequences are ENHRY and SYGVKD. V trimming: 6 bases; J trimming: 6 bases; junction bases outside the gene matches: 9. CDR3 length equals 17 residues. The J gene is TRBJ2-2, the V gene TRBV10-3; 14 bases are a match to TRBD2. The specimen sequenced was peripheral blood. The sequence derives from a woman between 35 and 50 years old with COVID-19, enrolled during active disease. CDR3 residues: CAIRRTSGGPGSGELFF. DNA for the CDR3: TGTGCCATCAGGAGGACTAGCGGGGGGCCCGGATCCGGGGAGCTGTTTTTT.